The 18 T cell receptor beta chains below were found in one sample sequenced in a study of long-term antiretroviral therapy in people with HIV (dated by TCRdb to the early 2020s). The immunoSEQ hsTCRB v3.0 assay was used at survey level resolution for TRB variable region sequencing. TCRdb took this table from immuneACCESS and kept in-frame rearrangements with V and J called. Such tables lack part of the clones; where checked against another copy, unresolved V genes explain under half of the gap, and the rest is unexplained. This sample gives under 45,000 clones in total; about 80% of them show up just once. The top ten clones comprise 5.8% of the sample. The sample here was unsorted PBMCs, taken 3.4 years after starting antiretroviral therapy. These receptors were collected from a man aged 25 to 40 with HIV.

The table lists this clone with a count of one. This chain links TRBV6-5 with TRBJ2-2, with D uncertain. The CDR3 has 16 residues. Germline CDR1 reads MNHEY; CDR2 reads SVGAGI. With 0 bases removed from V and 5 bases from J, the gap between germline ends came to 13 bases. Here the CDR3 DNA reads TGTGCCAGCAGTTACTCGAAAGCGTCTGAGACCGGGGAGCTGTTTTTT. Its translation: CASSYSKASETGELFF.

Regarding this clone: At one end the junction does not follow the germline gene, possibly because of a read error. The rearrangement links TRBV7-7 to TRBJ2-1; 8 positions match TRBD1. The CDR3 is 15 amino acids. Germline lookup yields CDR1 SSHAT and CDR2 FNYEAQ (reference sequence). The CDR3: CASSLQGAGYNEQFF. CDR3 DNA sequence: TGTGCTAGCAGTCTGCAGGGGGCAGGCTACAATGAGCAGTTCTTC.

This chain links TRBV11-2 with TRBJ2-7; 10 nucleotides match TRBD2. The J segment lost 5 bases and the V segment lost 5 bases, leaving 6 bases of the junction unmatched. Germline CDR1 SGHAT, CDR2 FQNNGV. The CDR3 loop spans 14 amino acids. The CDR3 region has the DNA TGTGCCAGCAGCAGCAGCGGGAGGGCTCACGAGCAGTACTTC. Its translation: CASSSSGRAHEQYF.

A few counts support this clone. The chain carries TRBV19 and TRBJ2-7; 7 nucleotides align to TRBD1. Trimming removed 4 bases from V and 4 bases from J; junction bases left unmatched: 1. The CDR3 has 12 residues. Germline CDR1 LNHDA, CDR2 SQIVND (reference sequence). For the CDR3, the DNA is TGTGCCAGTAGTAAGACAGGGTACGAGCAGTACTTC. It encodes CASSKTGYEQYF.

The rearrangement joins TRBV18 to TRBJ1-1, with D uncertain. This CDR3 region has 11 residues. V dropped 4 bases and J dropped 6 bases, with 6 bases sitting between them. Germline V gene data show CDR1 as KGHSH and CDR2 as LQKENI. CDR3 DNA: TGTGCCAGCTCACGCGGCGCTGAAGCTTTCTTT. Protein: CASSRGAEAFF.

This clone has more than one count but fewer than ten. The genes are TRBV19 and TRBJ2-7; TRBD1 might be the D (6 bases). The CDR3 extends over 13 amino acids. From germline, CDR1 is LNHDA and CDR2 SQIVND (reference sequence). The V end lost 5 bases, the J end lost 8 bases, and 16 bases lay between the germline ends. CDR3 nucleotides: TGTGCCAGTAGTGCAGGGGACCTTCTCAAGCAGTACTTC. It is translated as CASSAGDLLKQYF.

This chain connects TRBV11-1 to TRBJ2-5; 7 nucleotides align to TRBD2. The CDR3 contains 15 residues. The J segment lost 3 bases and the V segment lost 1 base, leaving 5 bases of the junction unmatched. Germline V gene lookup returns CDR1 SGHAT and CDR2 FQDESV (reference sequence). The CDR3, as DNA: TGTGCCAGCAGCTTAGTTGGGACTATAAAAGAGACCCAGTACTTC. It encodes CASSLVGTIKETQYF.

The rearrangement links TRBV11-2 to TRBJ2-1; possibly TRBD2 for D (5 bases). The V and J ends lost 5 bases and 7 bases respectively, with 21 bases between them. The germline gives CDR1 SGHAT, CDR2 FQNNGV. The CDR3 extends over 16 amino acids. CDR3 sequence: CASSLSSLADLNEQFF. The DNA for the CDR3 is TGTGCCAGCAGCCTCAGCAGCCTAGCTGATCTAAATGAGCAGTTCTTC.

This clone occurred once. The genes are TRBV4-3 and TRBJ2-5; the match to TRBD2 covers 12 bases. The CDR3 is 15 residues long. V lost 4 bases to trimming and J lost 5 bases; unmatched junction nucleotides: 5. From germline, CDR1 is LGHNA and CDR2 YSLEER. As DNA, the CDR3 is TGCGCCAGCAGCCGACGACTAGCGGGAGTTGAGACCCAGTACTTC. Translating gives CASSRRLAGVETQYF.

The chain has TRBV28 and TRBJ2-7; the D is unclear. The V and J ends lost 5 bases and 7 bases respectively, with 9 bases between them. Germline V gives CDR1 MDHEN, CDR2 SYDVKM. This CDR3 has 11 residues. The CDR3 region is CASSVDWEQYF. In nucleotides, the CDR3 is TGTGCCAGCAGTGTAGACTGGGAGCAGTACTTC.

The chain employs TRBV29-1 and TRBJ1-2, with 10 bases matching TRBD1. Germline CDR1 and CDR2: SQVTM and ANQGSEA. V lost 5 bases and J lost 4; bases outside the gene matches: 1. The length of the CDR3 is 12 residues. The CDR3 loop is CSVWTGGYGYTF. CDR3 DNA sequence: TGCAGCGTTTGGACAGGGGGCTATGGCTACACCTTC. Filled out from reference TRBV29-1 and TRBJ1-2, the complete variable domain reads SAVISQKPSRDICQRGTSLTIQCQVDSQVTMMFWYRQQPGQSLTLIATANQGSEATYESGFVIDKFPISRPNLTFSTLTVSNMSPEDSSIYLCSVWTGGYGYTFGSGTRLTVV.

This chain joins TRBV10-3 and TRBJ2-7, with D perhaps TRBD1 (6 bases). The germline CDR1 and CDR2 sequences are ENHRY and SYGVKD. Trimming cost V 8 bases and J 6 bases, with 20 bases left between them. The CDR3 spans 14 residues. Written as DNA, the CDR3 is TGTGCCATCGGGATTAACAGGGATACTTCCGAGCAGTACTTC. It is translated as CAIGINRDTSEQYF.

The rearrangement uses TRBV7-6 and TRBJ2-7, with TRBD2 matching 13 bases. V gave up 1 base and J gave up 2 bases; unmatched junction bases: 2. Germline V lookup: CDR1 SGHVS, CDR2 FNYEAQ. The CDR3 contains 16 residues. In DNA form, the CDR3 reads TGTGCCAGCAGCTTAGGCGGGACTAGCGGGACCTACGAGCAGTACTTC. Its protein product is CASSLGGTSGTYEQYF. The full variable domain, rest sourced from reference TRBV7-6 and TRBJ2-7, is GAGVSQSPRYKVTKRGQDVALRCDPISGHVSLYWYRQALGQGPEFLTYFNYEAQQDKSGLPNDRFSAERPEGSISTLTIQRTEQRDSAMYRCASSLGGTSGTYEQYFGPGTRLTVT.

The chain couples TRBV14 to TRBJ2-3; a possible D gene is TRBD1 (6 bases). Trimming cost V 3 bases and J 6 bases, with 13 bases left between them. CDR3 length: 14 amino acids. The germline V gene has CDR1 SGHDN and CDR2 FVKESK. The CDR3 DNA is TGTGCCAGCAGCCATCAACAGGGACCCGATACGCAGTATTTT. This sequence encodes CASSHQQGPDTQYF.

V is TRBV2 and J is TRBJ2-1; no firm D call. V lost 11 bases to trimming and J lost 6 bases, with 17 bases between them. CDR1 and CDR2 from the germline V gene are SNHLY and FYNNEI. The CDR3 is 13 residues long. The CDR3 loop is CAGEVPPINEQFF. In DNA, the CDR3 is TGTGCCGGCGAAGTACCACCAATCAATGAGCAGTTCTTC.

The chain carries TRBV30 and TRBJ2-5, with D tentatively TRBD1 (6 bases). The V gene lost 5 bases and the J gene lost 2 bases, with 9 bases spanning the gap. The CDR3 has 12 amino acids. Germline loops: CDR1 GTSNPN, CDR2 SVGIG (reference sequence). The CDR3 DNA reads as TGTGCCTGGTCGGACAGACAAGAGACCCAGTACTTC. This sequence encodes CAWSDRQETQYF. The full variable domain, completed using reference TRBV30 and TRBJ2-5, is SQTIHQWPATLVQPVGSPLSLECTVEGTSNPNLYWYRQAAGRGLQLLFYSVGIGQISSEVPQNLSASRPQDRQFILSSKKLLLSDSGFYLCAWSDRQETQYFGPGTRLLVL.

The chain employs TRBV5-6 and TRBJ2-1; 8 bases are a match to TRBD2. The junction had 11 bases not matched to a gene; V was cut back by 4 bases and J by 5 bases. The CDR3 has 16 residues. CDR1 is SGHDT and CDR2 is YYEEEE in the germline V gene. Here the CDR3 reads CASSPGLAGRDNEQFF. Written as DNA, the CDR3 is TGTGCCAGCAGCCCAGGGCTAGCGGGCCGGGACAATGAGCAGTTCTTC. Drawing the rest from reference TRBV5-6 and TRBJ2-1, the complete variable domain is DAGVTQSPTHLIKTRGQQVTLRCSPKSGHDTVSWYQQALGQGPQFIFQYYEEEERQRGNFPDRFSGHQFPNYSSELNVNALLLGDSALYLCASSPGLAGRDNEQFFGPGTRLTVL.

V and J are TRBV7-2 and TRBJ2-7; tentatively, D is TRBD1 (6 bases). Germline loops: CDR1 SGHTA, CDR2 FQGNSA. The CDR3 totals 14 residues. V dropped 5 bases and J dropped 4 bases, with 15 bases sitting between them. The CDR3 region is CASSTYRAPYEQYF. The CDR3 nucleotides read TGTGCCAGCAGCACCTACAGGGCTCCTTACGAGCAGTACTTC.